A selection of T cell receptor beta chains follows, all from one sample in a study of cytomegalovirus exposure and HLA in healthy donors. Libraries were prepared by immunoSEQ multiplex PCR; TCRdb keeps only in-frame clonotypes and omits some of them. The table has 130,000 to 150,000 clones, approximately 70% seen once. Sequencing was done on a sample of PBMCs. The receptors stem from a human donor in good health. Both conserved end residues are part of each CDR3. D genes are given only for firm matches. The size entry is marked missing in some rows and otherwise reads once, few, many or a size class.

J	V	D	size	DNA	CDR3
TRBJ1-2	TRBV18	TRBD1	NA	TGTGCCAGCTCACCTCCGGGACAGGGGGCCGCTAACTATGGCTACACCTTC	CASSPPGQGAANYGYTF
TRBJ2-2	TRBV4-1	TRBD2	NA	TGCGCCAGCAGCCAGGGACTAGCGGGGGTAATGAACACCGGGGAGCTGTTTTTT	CASSQGLAGVMNTGELFF
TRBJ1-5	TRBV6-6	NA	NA	TGTGCCAGCAGTTCCTTGGACAATCTTAGCAATCAGCCCCAGCATTTT	CASSSLDNLSNQPQHF
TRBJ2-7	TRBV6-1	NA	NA	TGTGCCACCAGCCGGAGGGGCAGCTACGAGCAGTACTTC	CATSRRGSYEQYF
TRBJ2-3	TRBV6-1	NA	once	TGTGCCAGCAGTGGTCTGATGGGGGCCGATACGCAGTATTTT	CASSGLMGADTQYF
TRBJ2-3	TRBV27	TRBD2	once	TGTGCCAGCCGAGCGGGGGGTTTGAAGACGCAGTATTTT	CASRAGGLKTQYF
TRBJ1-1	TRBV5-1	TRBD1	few	TGCGCCAGTAACCCAGGGGGTACCATGAACACTGAAGCTTTCTTT	CASNPGGTMNTEAFF
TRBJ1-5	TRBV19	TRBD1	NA	TGTGCCACCACTGACAGGGTGGTCAATCAGCCCCAGCATTTT	CATTDRVVNQPQHF
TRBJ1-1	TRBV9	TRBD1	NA	TGTGCCAGCAGCGTCCCCCGGGACAGCCGAATCTTGAACACTGAAGCTTTCTTT	CASSVPRDSRILNTEAFF
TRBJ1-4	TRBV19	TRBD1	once	TGTGCCAGTAGTGCCAGGGGGCGAGGTAATGAAAAACTGTTTTTT	CASSARGRGNEKLFF
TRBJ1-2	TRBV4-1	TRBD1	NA	TGCGCCAGCAGCCAAGATTCGAGGGACAGGGTCTATGGCTACACCTTC	CASSQDSRDRVYGYTF
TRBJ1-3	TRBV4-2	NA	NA	TGTGCCAGCAGCCCCCAGCTAGGAGGGTTCTCTGGAAACACCATATATTTT	CASSPQLGGFSGNTIYF
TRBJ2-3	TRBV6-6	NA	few	TGTGCCAGCAGCCCAACAGGGAGTGAGACAGATACGCAGTATTTT	CASSPTGSETDTQYF
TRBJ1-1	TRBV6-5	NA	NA	TGTGCCAGCAGACAGAACACTGAAGCTTTCTTT	CASRQNTEAFF
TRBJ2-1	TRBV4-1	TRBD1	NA	TGCGCCAGCAGTCGACCGGGACAGCCTTACAATGAGCAGTTCTTC	CASSRPGQPYNEQFF
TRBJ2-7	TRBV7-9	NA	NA	TGTGCCAGCAGCTTAGCGAATAGCGCCTACGAGCAGTACTTC	CASSLANSAYEQYF
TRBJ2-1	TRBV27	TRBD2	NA	TGTGCCAGCAGTTTAGTTAGCGGGGTCCGCCATAGGTTCTTC	CASSLVSGVRHRFF
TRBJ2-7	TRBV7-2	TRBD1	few	TGTGCCAGCAGCCCCGCTCCGGGACAGGGACCCCGTGAGCAGTACTTC	CASSPAPGQGPREQYF
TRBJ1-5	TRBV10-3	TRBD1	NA	TGTGCCATCAGTCCTGGACAGGGTGAAGTTCAGCCCCAGCATTTT	CAISPGQGEVQPQHF
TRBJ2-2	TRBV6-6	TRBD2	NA	TGTGCCAGCAGTTATTCAGCGGGGGGGTACACCGGGGAGCTGTTTTTT	CASSYSAGGYTGELFF
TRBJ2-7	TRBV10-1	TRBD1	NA	TGCGCCAGCAGTTCGACAGGGCGGCACGAGCAGTACTTC	CASSSTGRHEQYF
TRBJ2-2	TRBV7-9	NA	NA	TGTGCCAGCAGCTTAGACGGGGACGGGGAGCTGTTTTTT	CASSLDGDGELFF
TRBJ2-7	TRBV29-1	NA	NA	TGCAGCGCAAGACTAGTGAATGACGAGCAGTACTTC	CSARLVNDEQYF
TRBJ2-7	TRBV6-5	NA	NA	TGTGCCAGCAGTTACGAGTTAGGGAGCTCCTACGAGCAGTACTTC	CASSYELGSSYEQYF
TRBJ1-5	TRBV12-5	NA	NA	TGTGCTAGTGGTTCACCTCCCGGGGGGGCTTATAGCAATCAGCCCCAGCATTTT	CASGSPPGGAYSNQPQHF
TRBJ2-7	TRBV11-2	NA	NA	TGTGCCAGCAGCTTATATTCGGTCGGGAGCGAGCAGTACTTC	CASSLYSVGSEQYF
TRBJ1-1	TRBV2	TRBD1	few	TGTGCCAGCAGTTTCCAGGGGGAAGGAACTGAAGCTTTCTTT	CASSFQGEGTEAFF
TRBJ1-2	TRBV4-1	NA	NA	TGCGCCAGCAGCCAACTAACCCGGACTGATGGCTACACCTTC	CASSQLTRTDGYTF
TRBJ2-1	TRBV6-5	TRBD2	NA	TGTGCCAGCAGAAACCGGGAGGACTCCTACAATGAGCAGTTCTTC	CASRNREDSYNEQFF
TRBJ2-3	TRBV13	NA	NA	TGTGCCAGCACCCCCGGGGTATTTAGTGAGGATACGCAGTATTTT	CASTPGVFSEDTQYF
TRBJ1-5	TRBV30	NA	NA	TGTGCCTGGAGTGTACTCAGGAAAGGCCACCGACCCCAGCATTTT	CAWSVLRKGHRPQHF
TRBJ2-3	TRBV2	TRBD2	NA	TGTGCCAGCACAAAAGAGGAGGCGGGGGGGCGAGCGCAGTATTTT	CASTKEEAGGRAQYF
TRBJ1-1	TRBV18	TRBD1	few	TGTGCCAGCTCGCGACAGGGGGCTGAAGCTTTCTTT	CASSRQGAEAFF
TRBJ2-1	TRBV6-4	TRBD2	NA	TGTGCCAGCAGTGACGGGACTAGCGAGATAAACAATGAGCAGTTCTTC	CASSDGTSEINNEQFF
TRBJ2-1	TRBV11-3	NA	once	TGTGCCAGCAGCTTAGTACGTCCTAGATCAAGGGAGCAGTTCTTC	CASSLVRPRSREQFF
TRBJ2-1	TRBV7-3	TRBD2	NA	TGTGCCAGCAGCGTACTAGCGGGGGGCGACAATGAGCAGTTCTTC	CASSVLAGGDNEQFF
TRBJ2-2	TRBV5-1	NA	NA	TGCGCCAGCAGCTTCGACAACGCGAACACCGGGGAGCTGTTTTTT	CASSFDNANTGELFF
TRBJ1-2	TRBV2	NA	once	TGTGCCAGCAGGGGGACTCTCTCAGCTAACTATGGCTACACCTTC	CASRGTLSANYGYTF
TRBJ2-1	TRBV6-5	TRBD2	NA	TGTGCCAGCAGTTACTCGAGTTCGCGGGAGGTCAATGAGCAGTTCTTC	CASSYSSSREVNEQFF
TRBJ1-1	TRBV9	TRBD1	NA	TGTGCCAGCAGCATAACAGGGGCGAACACTGAAGCTTTCTTT	CASSITGANTEAFF
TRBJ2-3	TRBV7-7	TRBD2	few	TGTGCTAGCAGCCCGACATCCGGGGGGTGGGATACGCAGTATTTT	CASSPTSGGWDTQYF